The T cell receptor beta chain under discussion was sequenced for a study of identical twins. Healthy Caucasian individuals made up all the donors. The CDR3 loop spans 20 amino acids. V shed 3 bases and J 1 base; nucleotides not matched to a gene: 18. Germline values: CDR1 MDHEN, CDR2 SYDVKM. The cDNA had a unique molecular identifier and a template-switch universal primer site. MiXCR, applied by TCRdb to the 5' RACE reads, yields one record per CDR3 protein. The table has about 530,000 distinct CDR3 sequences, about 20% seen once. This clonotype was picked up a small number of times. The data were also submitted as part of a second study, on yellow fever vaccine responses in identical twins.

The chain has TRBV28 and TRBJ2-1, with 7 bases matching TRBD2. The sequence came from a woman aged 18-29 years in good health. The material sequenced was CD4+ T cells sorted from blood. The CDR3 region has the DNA TGTGCCAGCAGTTTTTTGTTCTCCCAGGGACTACGAGAATCCTACAATGAGCAGTTCTTC. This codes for CASSFLFSQGLRESYNEQFF.